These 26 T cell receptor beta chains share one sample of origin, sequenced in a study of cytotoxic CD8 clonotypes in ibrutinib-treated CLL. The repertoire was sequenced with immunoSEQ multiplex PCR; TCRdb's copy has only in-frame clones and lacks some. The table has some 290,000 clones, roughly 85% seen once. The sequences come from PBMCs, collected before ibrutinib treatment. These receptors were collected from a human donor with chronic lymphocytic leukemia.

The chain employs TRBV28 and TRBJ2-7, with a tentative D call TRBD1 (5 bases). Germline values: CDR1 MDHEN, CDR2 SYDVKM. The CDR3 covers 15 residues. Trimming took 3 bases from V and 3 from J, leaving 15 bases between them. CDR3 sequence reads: CASSFPRQGDYEQYF. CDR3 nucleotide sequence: TGTGCCAGCAGTTTCCCCCGGCAGGGTGACTACGAGCAGTACTTC.

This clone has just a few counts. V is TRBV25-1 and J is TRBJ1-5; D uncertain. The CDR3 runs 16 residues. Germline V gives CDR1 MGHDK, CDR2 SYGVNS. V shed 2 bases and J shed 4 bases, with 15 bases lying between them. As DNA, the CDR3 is TGTGCCAGCAGTGAAGGAGGTGTAGGTAGAAATCAGCCCCAGCATTTT. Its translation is CASSEGGVGRNQPQHF.

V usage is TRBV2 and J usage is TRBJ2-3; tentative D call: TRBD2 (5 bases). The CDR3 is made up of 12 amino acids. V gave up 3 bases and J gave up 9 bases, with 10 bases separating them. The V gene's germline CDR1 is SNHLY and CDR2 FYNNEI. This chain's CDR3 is CASSEGPGTQYF. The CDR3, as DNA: TGTGCCAGCAGTGAGGGCCCGGGAACGCAGTATTTT. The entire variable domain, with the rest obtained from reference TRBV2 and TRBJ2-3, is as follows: EPEVTQTPSHQVTQMGQEVILRCVPISNHLYFYWYRQILGQKVEFLVSFYNNEISEKSEIFDDQFSVERPDGSNFTLKIRSTKLEDSAMYFCASSEGPGTQYFGPGTRLTVL.

The CDR3 loop reads CASSGGTGDGIYEQYF. The CDR3 nucleotides are TGTGCCAGCTCAGGAGGGACAGGGGACGGAATATACGAGCAGTACTTC. J is TRBJ2-7 and V is TRBV18; 10 bases line up with TRBD1. The CDR3 has 16 amino acids. Trimming removed 5 bases from V and 4 bases from J; junction bases left unmatched: 11. Germline V gives CDR1 KGHSH, CDR2 LQKENI.

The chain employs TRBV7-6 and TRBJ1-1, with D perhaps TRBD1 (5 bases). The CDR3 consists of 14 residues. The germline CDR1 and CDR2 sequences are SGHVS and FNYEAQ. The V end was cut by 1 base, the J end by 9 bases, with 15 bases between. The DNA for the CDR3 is TGTGCCAGCAGCTTAGGTCCTGGGGACGGGAAAGCTTTCTTT. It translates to CASSLGPGDGKAFF.

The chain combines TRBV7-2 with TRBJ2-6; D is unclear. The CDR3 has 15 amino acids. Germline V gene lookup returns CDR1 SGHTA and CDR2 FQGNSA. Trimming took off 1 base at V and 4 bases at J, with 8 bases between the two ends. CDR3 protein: CASSLGSSGANVLTF. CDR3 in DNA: TGTGCCAGCAGCTTAGGAAGTTCAGGGGCCAACGTCCTGACTTTC.

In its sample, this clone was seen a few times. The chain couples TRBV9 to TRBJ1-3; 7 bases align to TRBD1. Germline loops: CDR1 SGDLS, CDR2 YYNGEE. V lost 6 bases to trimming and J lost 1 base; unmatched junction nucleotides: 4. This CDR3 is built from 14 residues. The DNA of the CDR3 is TGTGCCAGCACTCCAGGGGGTTCTGGAAACACCATATATTTT. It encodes CASTPGGSGNTIYF.

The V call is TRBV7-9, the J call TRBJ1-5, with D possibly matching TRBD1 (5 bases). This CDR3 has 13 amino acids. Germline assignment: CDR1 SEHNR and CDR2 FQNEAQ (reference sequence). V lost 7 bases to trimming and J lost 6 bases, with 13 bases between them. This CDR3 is CASNSGPLQPQHF. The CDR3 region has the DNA TGTGCCAGCAATTCGGGACCACTTCAGCCCCAGCATTTT.

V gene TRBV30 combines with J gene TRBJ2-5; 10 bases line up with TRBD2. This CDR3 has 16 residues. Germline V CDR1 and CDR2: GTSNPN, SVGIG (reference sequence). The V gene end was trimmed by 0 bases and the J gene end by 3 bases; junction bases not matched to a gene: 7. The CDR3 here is CAWSVIYGLAEETQYF. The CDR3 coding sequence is TGTGCCTGGAGTGTCATCTACGGACTAGCGGAAGAGACCCAGTACTTC.

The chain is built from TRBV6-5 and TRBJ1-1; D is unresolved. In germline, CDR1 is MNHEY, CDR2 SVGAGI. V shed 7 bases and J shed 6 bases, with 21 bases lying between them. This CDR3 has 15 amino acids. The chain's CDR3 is CASTGFGPAGPEAFF. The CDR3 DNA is TGTGCCAGCACGGGTTTTGGGCCCGCGGGTCCTGAAGCTTTCTTT.

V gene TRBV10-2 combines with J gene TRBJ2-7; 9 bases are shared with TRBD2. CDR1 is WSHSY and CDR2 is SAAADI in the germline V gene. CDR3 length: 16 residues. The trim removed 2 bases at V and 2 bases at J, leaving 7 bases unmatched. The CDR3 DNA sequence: TGCGCCAGCAGTGAGCGCCTAGCGGGAATAACCTACGAGCAGTACTTC. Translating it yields CASSERLAGITYEQYF.

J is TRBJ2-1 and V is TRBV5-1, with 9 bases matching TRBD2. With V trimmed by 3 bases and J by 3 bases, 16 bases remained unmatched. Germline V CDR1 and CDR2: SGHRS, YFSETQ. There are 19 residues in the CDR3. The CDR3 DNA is TGCGCCAGCAGCTGGCTCGGTAGCGGGAGTTCGTTCCACTACAATGAGCAGTTCTTC. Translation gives CASSWLGSGSSFHYNEQFF.

The CDR3 loop is CASSQDEYGSGNTIYF. In DNA form, the CDR3 reads TGCGCCAGCAGCCAAGATGAGTACGGGTCTGGAAACACCATATATTTT. The gene calls are TRBV4-1 and TRBJ1-3, with unresolved D. Germline loops: CDR1 MGHRA, CDR2 YSYEKL. This CDR3 spans 16 amino acids. Trimming took 0 bases from V and 1 from J, leaving 10 bases between them.

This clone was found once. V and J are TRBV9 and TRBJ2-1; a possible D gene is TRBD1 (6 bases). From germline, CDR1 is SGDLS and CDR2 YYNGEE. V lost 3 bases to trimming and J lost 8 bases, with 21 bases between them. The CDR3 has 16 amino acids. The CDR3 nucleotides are TGTGCCAGCAGCGGGGGGCGGTCCTATGGAAAGGATGAGCAGTTCTTC. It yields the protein CASSGGRSYGKDEQFF.

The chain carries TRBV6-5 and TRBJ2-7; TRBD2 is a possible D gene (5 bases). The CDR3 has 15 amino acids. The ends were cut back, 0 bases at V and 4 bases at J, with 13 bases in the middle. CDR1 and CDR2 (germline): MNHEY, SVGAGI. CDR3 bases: TGTGCCAGCAGTTACTCCAGGAAGGGAGAATACGAGCAGTACTTC. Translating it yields CASSYSRKGEYEQYF.

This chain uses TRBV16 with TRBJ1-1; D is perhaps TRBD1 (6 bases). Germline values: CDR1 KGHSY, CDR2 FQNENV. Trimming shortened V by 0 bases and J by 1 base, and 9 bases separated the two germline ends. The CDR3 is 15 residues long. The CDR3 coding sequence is TGTGCCAGCAGCCAATCTGCGGGACAGAACACTGAAGCTTTCTTT. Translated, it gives CASSQSAGQNTEAFF.

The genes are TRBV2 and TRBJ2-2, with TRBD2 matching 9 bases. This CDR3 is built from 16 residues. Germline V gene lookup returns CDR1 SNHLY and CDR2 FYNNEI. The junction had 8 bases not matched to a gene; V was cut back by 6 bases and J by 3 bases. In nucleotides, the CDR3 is TGTGCCAGCAGCAAAGGGCTAGCGGGATACACCGGGGAGCTGTTTTTT. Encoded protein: CASSKGLAGYTGELFF.

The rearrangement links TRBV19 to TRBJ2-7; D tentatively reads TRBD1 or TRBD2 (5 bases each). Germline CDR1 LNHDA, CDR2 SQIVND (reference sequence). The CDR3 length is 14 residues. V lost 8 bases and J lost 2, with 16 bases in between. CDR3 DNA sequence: TGTGCCAGTTCCTCGCAGCGGACAACCTACGAGCAGTACTTC. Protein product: CASSSQRTTYEQYF.

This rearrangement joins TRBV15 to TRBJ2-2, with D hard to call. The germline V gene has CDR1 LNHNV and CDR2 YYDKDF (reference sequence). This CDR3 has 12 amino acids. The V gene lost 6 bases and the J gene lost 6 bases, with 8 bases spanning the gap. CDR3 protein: CATRLWAGELFF. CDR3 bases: TGTGCCACCAGACTATGGGCCGGGGAGCTGTTTTTT.

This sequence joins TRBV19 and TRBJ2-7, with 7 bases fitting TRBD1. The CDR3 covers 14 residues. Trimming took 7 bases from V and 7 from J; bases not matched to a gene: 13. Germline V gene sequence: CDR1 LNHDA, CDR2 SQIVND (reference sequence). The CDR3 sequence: CASNPTGNPREQYF. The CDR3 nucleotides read TGTGCCAGTAATCCGACAGGGAACCCTAGAGAGCAGTACTTC.

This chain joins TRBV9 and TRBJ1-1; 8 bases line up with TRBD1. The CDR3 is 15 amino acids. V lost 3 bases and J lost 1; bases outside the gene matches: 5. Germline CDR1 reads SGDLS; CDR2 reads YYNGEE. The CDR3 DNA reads TGTGCCAGCAGCGCCGGGGACAGGACGAACACTGAAGCTTTCTTT. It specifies CASSAGDRTNTEAFF. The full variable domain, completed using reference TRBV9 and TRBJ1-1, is DSGVTQTPKHLITATGQRVTLRCSPRSGDLSVYWYQQSLDQGLQFLIQYYNGEERAKGNILERFSAQQFPDLHSELNLSSLELGDSALYFCASSAGDRTNTEAFFGQGTRLTVV.

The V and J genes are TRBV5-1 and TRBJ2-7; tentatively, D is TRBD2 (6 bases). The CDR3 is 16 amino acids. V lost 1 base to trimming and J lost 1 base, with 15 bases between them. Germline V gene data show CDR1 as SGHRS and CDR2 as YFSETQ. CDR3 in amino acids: CASSLPRGGASYEQYF. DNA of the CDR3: TGCGCCAGCAGCTTGCCCCGCGGAGGGGCATCCTACGAGCAGTACTTC.

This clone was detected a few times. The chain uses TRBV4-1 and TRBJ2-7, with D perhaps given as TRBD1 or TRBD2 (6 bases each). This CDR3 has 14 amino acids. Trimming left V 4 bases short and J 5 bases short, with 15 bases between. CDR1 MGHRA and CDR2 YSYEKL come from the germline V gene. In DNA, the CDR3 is TGCGCCAGCAGCCGCGGGCCGGGGGCCGACGAGCAGTACTTC. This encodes CASSRGPGADEQYF.

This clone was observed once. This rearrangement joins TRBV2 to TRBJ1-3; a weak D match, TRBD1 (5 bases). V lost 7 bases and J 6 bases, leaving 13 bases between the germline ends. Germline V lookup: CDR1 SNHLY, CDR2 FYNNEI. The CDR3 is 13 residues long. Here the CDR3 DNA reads TGTGCCAGCAAGTGGCAGGGTTCAAACACCATATATTTT. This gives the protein CASKWQGSNTIYF.

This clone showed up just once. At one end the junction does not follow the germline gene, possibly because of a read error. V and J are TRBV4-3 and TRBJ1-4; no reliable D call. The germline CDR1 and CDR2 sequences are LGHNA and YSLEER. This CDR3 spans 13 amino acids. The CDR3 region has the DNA TGCGCCAGCAGCCAAGATCGGGGTGAAAAGCTGTTTTTT. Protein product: CASSQDRGEKLFF.

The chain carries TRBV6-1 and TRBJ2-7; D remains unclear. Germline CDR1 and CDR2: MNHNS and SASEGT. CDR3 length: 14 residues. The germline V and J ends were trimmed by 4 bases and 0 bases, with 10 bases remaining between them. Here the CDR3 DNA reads TGTGCCAGCAGTGCAGACGCCGACTCCTACGAGCAGTACTTC. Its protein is CASSADADSYEQYF.